This entry concerns a single T cell receptor (beta chain). What it recognizes is unknown. V was cut by 7 bases and J by 7 bases, with 18 bases left in between. The CDR3 consists of 13 residues. The germline V gene has CDR1 SGHRS and CDR2 YFSETQ. The sample is drawn from a study of Graves' ophthalmopathy and Graves' hyperthyroidism. Ophthalmopathy was moderately-to-severely active, CAS at least 3, NOSPECS at least 4, lasting under 3 months. Clinical symptoms, serum thyroxine, TRAb, thyroid ultrasound and orbital computed tomography were relied on for diagnosis. Study results and limitations: Blood was where most expanded thyroid clonotypes above 0.001 frequency also turned up. The model predicted progression of ophthalmopathy with a sensitivity of 60% to 71%, and its specificity was around 72%.

Scientists amplified the TCR beta CDR3 regions from RNA transcripts. RT-PCR was first run with HTBI primers, then multiplex PCR in a second round. Using its own MiXCR run on the multiplex PCR reads, TCRdb lists one record per CDR3 protein. The table includes about 210,000 distinct CDR3 sequences, 25% to 35% detected once. The V call is TRBV5-1, the J call TRBJ2-7; D may be TRBD1 (5 bases). Sequenced material: peripheral blood. This TCR derives from a man aged 50 to 59 with Graves' ophthalmopathy. This chain's CDR3 is CASAPTDSGEQYF. The CDR3 nucleotides are TGCGCCAGCGCGCCGACCGATTCAGGGGAGCAGTACTTC. Looking up the rest from reference TRBV5-1 and TRBJ2-7 gives the full variable domain: KAGVTQTPRYLIKTRGQQVTLSCSPISGHRSVSWYQQTPGQGLQFLFEYFSETQRNKGNFPGRFSGRQFSNSRSEMNVSTLELGDSALYLCASAPTDSGEQYFGPGTRLTVT.